A single T cell receptor beta chain is shown here with its context. Its antigen is currently unknown. Trimming removed 8 bases at V and 2 bases at J, with 10 bases between. CDR1 is SNHLY and CDR2 is FYNNEI in the germline V gene. The CDR3 covers 12 residues. Primers for the PCR totalled 60 Vbeta and 13 Jbeta. Here immunoSEQ multiplex PCR was the method, and the copy in TCRdb shows in-frame clones only, minus some. The profile shows around 100,000 clones, around 60% of them singletons. The data belong to a study of cytomegalovirus exposure and HLA in healthy donors. At the level of the study: Around 77% of some 390 genotyped donors fell in the Caucasian-associated ancestry cluster. Study-wide findings and caveats: Among TCR beta chains, those listed as cytomegalovirus-associated numbered 164.

Sequencing was carried out using PBMCs. The receptor was isolated from a man aged 30 to 45 in good health and CMV-seropositive. The V gene is TRBV2, the J gene TRBJ2-7, with D possibly TRBD2 on 6 matching bases. CDR3 nucleotide sequence: TGTGCCAGCCGGACTACCCCCTACGAGCAGTACTTC. Its translation: CASRTTPYEQYF.